A single sample is the source of the 11 T cell receptor beta chains below, sequenced in a study of cytomegalovirus exposure and HLA in healthy donors. Primers for the PCR totalled 60 Vbeta and 13 Jbeta. Data came from immunoSEQ multiplex PCR; TCRdb stores just in-frame clones and leaves some out. The repertoire has about 88,000 clones, roughly 70% of them found once; the top ten carry about 2.9%. Sequenced material: PBMCs. These receptors came from a man aged 50 or older in good health and CMV-seronegative.

The gene calls are TRBV6-1 and TRBJ1-1; D perhaps matches TRBD1 (6 bases). There are 13 residues in the CDR3. V lost 7 bases and J 4 bases, leaving 13 bases between the germline ends. Germline CDR1 is MNHNS and CDR2 is SASEGT. In DNA form, the CDR3 reads TGTGCCAGCATCCCAGGGGCGTTCACTGAAGCTTTCTTT. Protein sequence: CASIPGAFTEAFF.

V gene TRBV10-3 combines with J gene TRBJ2-7; TRBD2 aligns across 13 bases. This CDR3 spans 17 amino acids. Per germline, CDR1 ENHRY and CDR2 SYGVKD. The trim removed 11 bases at V and 1 base at J, leaving 14 bases unmatched. The CDR3 is CASGLAGVGGRSYEQYV. CDR3 bases: TGTGCCTCAGGACTAGCGGGAGTTGGTGGTCGATCCTACGAGCAGTACGTC.

The rearrangement links TRBV18 to TRBJ2-2, with 7 bases that match TRBD1. J was trimmed by 1 base and V by 4 bases; bases with no gene match: 9. The germline V gene encodes CDR1 KGHSH and CDR2 LQKENI. The CDR3 loop spans 17 amino acids. CDR3 residues: CASSRSRTGLNTGELFF. The CDR3 coding sequence is TGTGCCAGCTCACGATCTAGGACAGGATTGAACACCGGGGAGCTGTTTTTT.

This sequence joins TRBV5-6 and TRBJ2-7, with D uncertain. The CDR3 runs 14 residues. The V end lost 2 bases, the J end lost 3 bases, and 12 bases lay between the germline ends. The germline V gene has CDR1 SGHDT and CDR2 YYEEEE. DNA of the CDR3: TGTGCCAGCAGCTTAGTCGCAGGAATCTACGAGCAGTACGTC. Residues: CASSLVAGIYEQYV.

The V gene is TRBV4-1, the J gene TRBJ2-1, with D perhaps matching TRBD2 (6 bases). V dropped 0 bases and J dropped 15 bases, with 18 bases sitting between them. Germline-derived CDR1 and CDR2 are MGHRA and YSYEKL. The CDR3 length is 14 residues. The CDR3 coding sequence is TGCGCCAGCAGCCAAGATCGGGGGTTTTATCCCCCGTTCTTC. Translation gives CASSQDRGFYPPFF.

V usage is TRBV5-1 and J usage is TRBJ2-5, with 7 bases identical to TRBD1. The length of the CDR3 is 14 residues. CDR1 and CDR2 from the germline V gene are SGHRS and YFSETQ. After removal of 7 bases from V and 4 bases from J, the junction contained 10 bases not matched to a gene. CDR3 amino acids: CASYPGQPGETQYF. The CDR3 DNA sequence: TGCGCCAGCTACCCGGGACAGCCGGGAGAGACCCAGTACTTC.

This chain connects TRBV4-2 to TRBJ1-3; possible D gene TRBD1, 6 bases. The V gene's germline CDR1 is LGHNA and CDR2 YNFKEQ. This CDR3 is 19 amino acids long. The V gene lost 1 base and the J gene lost 2 bases, with 21 bases spanning the gap. The CDR3 DNA sequence: TGTGCCAGCAGCCAAGTTCACCTTCCTACAGGGAAAACTGGAAACACCATATATTTT. The encoded protein is CASSQVHLPTGKTGNTIYF.

This clone has only a few counts. V usage is TRBV4-1 and J usage is TRBJ2-7; D possibly corresponds to TRBD1 (5 bases). Trimming removed 2 bases at V and 5 bases at J, with 19 bases between. The CDR3 sequence is 16 residues long. Germline values: CDR1 MGHRA, CDR2 YSYEKL. The CDR3 is CASSQTIDKGYHEQYF. The CDR3 nucleotides are TGCGCCAGCAGCCAAACAATAGACAAGGGGTACCACGAGCAGTACTTC.

This clone was seen only a few times. The J gene is TRBJ1-6, the V gene TRBV6-1, with 7 bases identical to TRBD1. The CDR3 loop spans 16 amino acids. The germline gives CDR1 MNHNS, CDR2 SASEGT. Losses at the gene ends were 0 bases for V and 8 bases for J; bases not matched to a gene: 7. The CDR3 coding sequence is TGTGCCAGCAGTGAAGCGACCAGGGGGATGCATTCACCCCTCCACTTT. This gives the protein CASSEATRGMHSPLHF.

This clone was seen a few times. This probably arose from a read error, given a far larger clone one base away. The J gene is TRBJ2-7, the V gene TRBV7-8; D possibly corresponds to TRBD1 (5 bases). The V and J ends lost 5 bases and 2 bases respectively, with 10 bases between them. The CDR3 has 13 residues. CDR1 and CDR2 (germline): SGHVS, FQNEAQ. Here the CDR3 reads CASSVGQAYEQYF. The DNA for the CDR3 is TGTGCCAGCAGCGTGGGGCAGGCCTACGAGCAGTACTTC.

This clone came up a few times. The chain uses TRBV6-4 and TRBJ2-3; 7 nucleotides line up with TRBD2. The CDR3 has 14 residues. Germline assignment: CDR1 MRHNA and CDR2 SNTAGT. The V and J ends lost 2 bases and 1 base, in that order; junction bases with no gene match: 0. CDR3 sequence (DNA): TGTGCCAGCAGTGACAGCGGGGGCACAGATACGCAGTATTTT. Its protein is CASSDSGGTDTQYF.